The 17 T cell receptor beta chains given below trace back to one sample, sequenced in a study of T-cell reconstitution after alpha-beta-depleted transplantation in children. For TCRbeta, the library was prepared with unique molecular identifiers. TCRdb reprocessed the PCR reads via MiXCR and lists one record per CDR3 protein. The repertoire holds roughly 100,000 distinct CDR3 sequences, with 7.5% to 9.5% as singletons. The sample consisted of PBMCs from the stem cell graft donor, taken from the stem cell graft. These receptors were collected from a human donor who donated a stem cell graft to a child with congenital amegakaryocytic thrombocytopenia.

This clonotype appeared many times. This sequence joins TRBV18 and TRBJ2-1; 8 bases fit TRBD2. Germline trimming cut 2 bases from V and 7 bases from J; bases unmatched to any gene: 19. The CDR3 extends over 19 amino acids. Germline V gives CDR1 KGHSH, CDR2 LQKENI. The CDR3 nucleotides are TGTGCCAGCTCACCAAGAGAGAAAGGGAGCGGGGGTTTGTGGAATGAGCAGTTCTTC. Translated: CASSPREKGSGGLWNEQFF.

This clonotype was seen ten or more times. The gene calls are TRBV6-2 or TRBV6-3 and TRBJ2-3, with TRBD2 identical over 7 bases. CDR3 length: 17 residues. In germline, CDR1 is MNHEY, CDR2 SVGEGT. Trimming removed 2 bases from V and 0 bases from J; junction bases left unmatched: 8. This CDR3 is CASSYILAADSTDTQYF. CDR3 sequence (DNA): TGTGCCAGCAGTTACATCCTAGCGGCCGATAGCACAGATACGCAGTATTTT.

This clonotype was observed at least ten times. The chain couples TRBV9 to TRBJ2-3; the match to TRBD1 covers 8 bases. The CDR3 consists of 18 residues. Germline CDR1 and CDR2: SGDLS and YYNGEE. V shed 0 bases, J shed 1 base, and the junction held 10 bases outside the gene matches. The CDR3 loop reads CASSVGWGQALGTDTQYF. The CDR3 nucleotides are TGTGCCAGCAGCGTAGGATGGGGACAGGCCCTCGGCACAGATACGCAGTATTTT.

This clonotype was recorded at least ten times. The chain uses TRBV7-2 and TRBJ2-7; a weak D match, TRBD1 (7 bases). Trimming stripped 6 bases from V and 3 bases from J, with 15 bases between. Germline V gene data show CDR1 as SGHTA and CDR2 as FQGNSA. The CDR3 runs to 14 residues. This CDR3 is CASREGANFYEQYF. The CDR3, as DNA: TGTGCCAGCAGGGAGGGGGCTAATTTCTACGAGCAGTACTTC.

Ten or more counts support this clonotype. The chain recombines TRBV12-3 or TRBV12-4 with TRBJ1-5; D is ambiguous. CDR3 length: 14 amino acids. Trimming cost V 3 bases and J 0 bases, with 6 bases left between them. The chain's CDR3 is CASSFSLSNQPQHF. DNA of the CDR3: TGTGCCAGCAGTTTCTCTCTTAGCAATCAGCCCCAGCATTTT.

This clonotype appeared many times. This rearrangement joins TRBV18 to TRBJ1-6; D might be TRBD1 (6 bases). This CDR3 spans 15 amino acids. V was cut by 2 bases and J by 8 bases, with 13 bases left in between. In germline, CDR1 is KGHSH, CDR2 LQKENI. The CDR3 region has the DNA TGTGCCAGCTCACCAGGGACACCACGGGATTCACCCCTCCACTTT. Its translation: CASSPGTPRDSPLHF.

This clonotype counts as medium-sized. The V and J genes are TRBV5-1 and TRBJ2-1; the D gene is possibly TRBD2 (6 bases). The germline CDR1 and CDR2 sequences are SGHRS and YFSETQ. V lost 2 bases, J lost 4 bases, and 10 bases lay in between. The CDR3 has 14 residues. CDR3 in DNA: TGCGCCAGCAGCTTAAGCGGAGGGTACAATGAGCAGTTCTTC. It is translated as CASSLSGGYNEQFF.

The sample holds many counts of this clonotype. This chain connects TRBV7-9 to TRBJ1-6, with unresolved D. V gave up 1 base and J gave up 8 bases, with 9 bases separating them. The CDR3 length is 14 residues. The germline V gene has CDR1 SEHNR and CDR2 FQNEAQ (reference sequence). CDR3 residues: CASSLDRRDSPLHF. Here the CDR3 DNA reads TGTGCCAGCAGCTTAGACAGAAGGGATTCACCCCTCCACTTT.

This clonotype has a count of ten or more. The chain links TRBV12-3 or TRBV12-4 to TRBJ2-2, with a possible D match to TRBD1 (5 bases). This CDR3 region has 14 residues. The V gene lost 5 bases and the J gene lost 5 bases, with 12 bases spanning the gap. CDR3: CASSVDSLTGELFF. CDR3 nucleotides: TGTGCCAGCAGTGTCGACAGCCTAACCGGGGAGCTGTTTTTT.

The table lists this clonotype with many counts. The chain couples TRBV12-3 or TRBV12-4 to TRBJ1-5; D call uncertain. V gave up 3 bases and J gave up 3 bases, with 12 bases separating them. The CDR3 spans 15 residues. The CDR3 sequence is CASSLERQFNQPQHF. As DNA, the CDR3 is TGTGCCAGCAGTTTGGAGCGGCAGTTCAATCAGCCCCAGCATTTT.

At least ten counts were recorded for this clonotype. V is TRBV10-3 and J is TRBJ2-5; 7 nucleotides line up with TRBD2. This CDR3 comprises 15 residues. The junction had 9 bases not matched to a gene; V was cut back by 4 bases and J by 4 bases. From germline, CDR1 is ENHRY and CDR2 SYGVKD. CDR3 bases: TGTGCCATCAGTGCGGCTAGCGGAGAGATAGAGACCCAGTACTTC. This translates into CAISAASGEIETQYF.

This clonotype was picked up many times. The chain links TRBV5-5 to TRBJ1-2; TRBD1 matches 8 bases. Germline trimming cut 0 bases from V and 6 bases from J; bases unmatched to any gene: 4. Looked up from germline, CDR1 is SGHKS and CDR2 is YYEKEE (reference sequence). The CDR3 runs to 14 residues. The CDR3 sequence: CASSLGQGADGYTF. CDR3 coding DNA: TGTGCCAGCAGCTTGGGGCAGGGGGCGGATGGCTACACCTTC.

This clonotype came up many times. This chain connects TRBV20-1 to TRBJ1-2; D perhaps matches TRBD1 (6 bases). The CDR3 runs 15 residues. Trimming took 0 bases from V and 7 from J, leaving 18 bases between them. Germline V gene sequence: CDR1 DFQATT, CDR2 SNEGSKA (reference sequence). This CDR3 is CSARDPFRGGSGYTF. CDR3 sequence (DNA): TGCAGTGCTAGAGATCCGTTCAGAGGGGGGAGTGGCTACACCTTC.

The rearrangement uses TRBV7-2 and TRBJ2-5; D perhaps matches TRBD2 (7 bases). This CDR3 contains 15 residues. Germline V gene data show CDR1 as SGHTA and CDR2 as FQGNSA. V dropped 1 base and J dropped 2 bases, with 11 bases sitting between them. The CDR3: CASSLGGGSQETQYF. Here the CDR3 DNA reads TGTGCCAGCAGCTTAGGGGGGGGCAGTCAAGAGACCCAGTACTTC.

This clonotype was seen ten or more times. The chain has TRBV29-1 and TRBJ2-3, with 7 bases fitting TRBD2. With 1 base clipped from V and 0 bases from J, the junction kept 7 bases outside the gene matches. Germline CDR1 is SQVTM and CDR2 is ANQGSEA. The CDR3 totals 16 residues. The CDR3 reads CSVEVLGLPSTDTQYF. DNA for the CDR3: TGCAGCGTTGAAGTCTTGGGACTACCTAGCACAGATACGCAGTATTTT.

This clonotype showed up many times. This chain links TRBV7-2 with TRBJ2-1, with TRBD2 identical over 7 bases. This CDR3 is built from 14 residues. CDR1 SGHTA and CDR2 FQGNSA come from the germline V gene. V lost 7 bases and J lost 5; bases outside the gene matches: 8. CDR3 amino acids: CASKEILADNEQFF. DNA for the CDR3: TGTGCCAGCAAGGAGATTCTAGCGGACAATGAGCAGTTCTTC.

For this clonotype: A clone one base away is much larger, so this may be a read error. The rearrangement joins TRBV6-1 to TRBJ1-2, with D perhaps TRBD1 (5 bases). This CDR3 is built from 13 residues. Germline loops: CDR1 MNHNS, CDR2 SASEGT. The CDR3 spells CASSEARDSGYIF. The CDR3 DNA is TGTGCCAGCAGTGAAGCTAGGGACTCTGGCTACATCTTC.